The clone carrying this T cell receptor (beta chain) was observed a few times. What it binds is unknown. Per germline, CDR1 MNHNS and CDR2 SASEGT. The CDR3 has 14 amino acids. V was shortened by 2 bases and J by 7 bases, with 14 bases between the two germline ends. TCRdb called the reads again in MiXCR, with one record for every CDR3 protein. This sample has under 500,000 distinct CDR3 sequences, with approximately 40% found just once. The data were obtained in a study of T cell repertoires in cytomegalovirus infection. On the study more broadly: As its CMV epitopes, the study selected recently identified HLA-C-restricted and well-studied HLA-B-restricted targets. Public TCR beta signatures indicated both CMV infection and matching HLA type. Study-wide findings and caveats: What dominated the ex vivo response were HLA-C-restricted CMV-specific TCR beta clonotypes. Pooled public TCR beta family frequency picked out CMV carriers with the relevant HLA.

The sample was cultured PBMCs, taken from culture after CMV antigen stimulation. This clonotype was obtained from a human donor in good health (CMV status not recorded). Some clones in this sample may be carry-over from other donors' samples. This sequence joins TRBV6-1 and TRBJ1-2; D perhaps matches TRBD1 (5 bases). CDR3 residues: CASSEFDGASGYTF. The CDR3 DNA sequence: TGTGCCAGCAGTGAATTTGATGGGGCAAGTGGCTACACCTTC.